Below are 29 T cell receptor beta chains sequenced from a single sample in a study of blood T cell repertoires in COVID-19. Assay: immunoSEQ multiplex PCR; the TCRdb copy retains only in-frame clones and omits some. The data contain 400,000 to 500,000 clones, 88% of them singletons. Sequenced: PBMCs or T cells enriched from blood (not recorded which). The origin of the receptors is a woman aged 18 to 35 who had been exposed to COVID-19.

The genes are TRBV18 and TRBJ2-3; D may be TRBD1 (5 bases). The CDR3 covers 16 residues. Trimming removed 1 base at V and 0 bases at J, with 11 bases between. Germline-derived CDR1 and CDR2 are KGHSH and LQKENI. The CDR3 DNA follows: TGTGCCAGCTCACCACGGGCGGACACTAGCACAGATACGCAGTATTTT. Translation: CASSPRADTSTDTQYF. Full variable domain (outside the CDR3, taken from reference TRBV18 and TRBJ2-3): NAGVMQNPRHLVRRRGQEARLRCSPMKGHSHVYWYRQLPEEGLKFMVYLQKENIIDESGMPKERFSAEFPKEGPSILRIQQVVRGDSAAYFCASSPRADTSTDTQYFGPGTRLTVL.

The rearrangement uses TRBV7-9 and TRBJ1-2; a possible D gene is TRBD1 (5 bases). CDR3 length equals 15 residues. Germline CDR1 reads SEHNR; CDR2 reads FQNEAQ (reference sequence). Trimming cost V 5 bases and J 8 bases, with 21 bases left between them. The CDR3: CASSDGRGQGRGYTF. The CDR3 DNA sequence: TGTGCCAGCAGCGATGGTAGGGGTCAGGGTCGCGGCTACACCTTC.

This clone was recorded many times. The chain is built from TRBV16 and TRBJ1-3; 7 nucleotides align to TRBD1. J gave up 0 bases and V 5 bases, and 7 bases lay outside the gene matches. The CDR3 has 16 residues. CDR1 and CDR2 (germline): KGHSY, FQNENV. The chain's CDR3 is CASSAQTGSSGNTIYF. For the CDR3, the DNA is TGTGCCAGCAGCGCACAGACAGGGTCCTCTGGAAACACCATATATTTT.

The chain links TRBV4-2 to TRBJ2-2; 8 nucleotides line up with TRBD2. CDR3 length: 19 residues. The germline CDR1 and CDR2 sequences are LGHNA and YNFKEQ. Unmatched junction bases numbered 9, after V lost 0 bases and J lost 0 bases. The DNA for the CDR3 is TGTGCCAGCAGCCAAGATAAGAGGGCGGGGGGCTCGAACACCGGGGAGCTGTTTTTT. This encodes CASSQDKRAGGSNTGELFF.

This rearrangement joins TRBV5-4 to TRBJ1-1; 8 positions agree with TRBD1. V lost 2 bases, J lost 1 base, and 4 bases stayed unmatched. From germline, CDR1 is SGHNT and CDR2 YYREEE (reference sequence). This CDR3 comprises 15 residues. The DNA of the CDR3 is TGTGCCAGCAGCTTCACCGGGACAGGGAACACTGAAGCTTTCTTT. Its translation is CASSFTGTGNTEAFF.

V is TRBV5-1 and J is TRBJ2-2; 7 nucleotides match TRBD2. The germline V gene has CDR1 SGHRS and CDR2 YFSETQ. The length of the CDR3 is 15 residues. The trim removed 5 bases at V and 3 bases at J, leaving 7 bases unmatched. The CDR3 sequence is CASSYGTTYTGELFF. The CDR3 region has the DNA TGCGCCAGCAGTTACGGGACTACGTACACCGGGGAGCTGTTTTTT.

J is TRBJ2-1 and V is TRBV5-5; TRBD2 agrees at 7 bases. V shed 1 base and J 0 bases; nucleotides not matched to a gene: 7. CDR1 and CDR2 from the germline V gene are SGHKS and YYEKEE (reference sequence). The CDR3 loop spans 17 amino acids. This CDR3 reads CASSLRVGGSSYNEQFF. The CDR3 DNA is TGTGCCAGCAGCTTGAGAGTTGGCGGGAGCTCCTACAATGAGCAGTTCTTC.

Here the CDR3 DNA reads TGTGCCAGCAGGCAGGGGAGAAGCGAGCAGTACTTC. This gives the protein CASRQGRSEQYF. V gene TRBV28 combines with J gene TRBJ2-7; D might be TRBD1 (6 bases). The CDR3 is made up of 12 amino acids. Trimming shortened V by 6 bases and J by 6 bases, and 12 bases separated the two germline ends. Looked up from germline, CDR1 is MDHEN and CDR2 is SYDVKM.

The chain joins TRBV3-1 (or the pseudogene TRBV3-2) to TRBJ1-2; D might be TRBD1 (6 bases). The CDR3 is made up of 14 amino acids. The germline V gene encodes CDR1 LGHDT and CDR2 YNNKEL (reference sequence). V lost 4 bases and J lost 3, with 12 bases in between. The CDR3, as DNA: TGTGCCAGCAGCCCCAGGGGCGAGCACTATGGCTACACCTTC. Translated: CASSPRGEHYGYTF.

The chain recombines TRBV27 with TRBJ1-1, with D hard to call. The CDR3 length is 16 residues. Germline V gives CDR1 MNHEY, CDR2 SMNVEV (reference sequence). Trimming pared 4 bases from V and 0 bases from J, leaving 15 bases between. The CDR3 protein is CASSSLSSVLNTEAFF. DNA of the CDR3: TGTGCCAGCAGTTCTTTATCTAGTGTTCTGAACACTGAAGCTTTCTTT.

This chain links TRBV4-3 with TRBJ2-1; D might be TRBD2 (6 bases). Trimming removed 8 bases at V and 7 bases at J, with 15 bases between. The CDR3 consists of 13 residues. Per germline, CDR1 LGHNA and CDR2 YSLEER. CDR3 sequence (DNA): TGCGCCAGCCGGGTGGGGAGCGGGAATGAGCAGTTCTTC. Translating gives CASRVGSGNEQFF.

CDR3 loop: CASTAPGRHLNTEAFF. CDR3 bases: TGCGCCAGCACCGCCCCCGGCAGACACCTGAACACTGAAGCTTTCTTT. The chain links TRBV10-1 to TRBJ1-1, with D hard to call. Trimming took off 7 bases at V and 0 bases at J, with 18 bases between the two ends. This CDR3 comprises 16 residues. Germline assignment: CDR1 WNHNN and CDR2 SYGVQD (reference sequence).

The chain uses TRBV7-8 and TRBJ2-3, with D tentatively TRBD2 (5 bases). Trimming shortened V by 4 bases and J by 1 base, and 9 bases separated the two germline ends. From germline, CDR1 is SGHVS and CDR2 FQNEAQ. The CDR3 extends over 14 amino acids. DNA of the CDR3: TGTGCCAGCAGCTCGCGGCGGGGCACAGATACGCAGTATTTT. Translating gives CASSSRRGTDTQYF. Full variable domain (outside the CDR3, taken from reference TRBV7-8 and TRBJ2-3): GAGVSQSPRYKVAKRGQDVALRCDPISGHVSLFWYQQALGQGPEFLTYFQNEAQLDKSGLPSDRFFAERPEGSVSTLKIQRTQQEDSAVYLCASSSRRGTDTQYFGPGTRLTVL.

The chain carries TRBV4-1 and TRBJ2-7; 11 positions match TRBD1. V trimming: 5 bases; J trimming: 0 bases; junction bases outside the gene matches: 6. Germline loops: CDR1 MGHRA, CDR2 YSYEKL. The CDR3 is 16 residues long. CDR3 sequence reads: CASSNMGQGGSYEQYF. The CDR3, as DNA: TGCGCCAGCAGCAATATGGGACAGGGGGGCTCCTACGAGCAGTACTTC.

The rearrangement links TRBV28 to TRBJ1-2; TRBD1 matches 12 bases. Germline lookup yields CDR1 MDHEN and CDR2 SYDVKM. V was clipped by 5 bases and J by 4 bases; unmatched bases: 11. CDR3 length equals 17 residues. The CDR3 DNA reads TGTGCCAGCAGTGGCCCCGGGACAGGGGGCTATGGCTATGGCTACACCTTC. This encodes CASSGPGTGGYGYGYTF.

Turning to this clone: The sample contains more than one DNA sequence encoding this CDR3. The chain links TRBV28 to TRBJ2-2; the D is unclear. CDR1 and CDR2 (germline): MDHEN, SYDVKM. Deletions cut 5 bases from V and 2 bases from J, with 9 bases between. There are 14 residues in the CDR3. The CDR3, as DNA: TGTGCCAGCAGTCTGACGGGTAACACCGGGGAGCTGTTTTTT. It yields the protein CASSLTGNTGELFF.

This clone was recorded at least ten times. This chain links TRBV5-1 with TRBJ1-6; perhaps TRBD1 as D (6 bases). The CDR3 has 16 residues. CDR1 and CDR2 from the germline V gene are SGHRS and YFSETQ. V gave up 4 bases and J gave up 3 bases, with 14 bases separating them. The CDR3 here is CASSPDSTLYNSPLHF. CDR3 bases: TGCGCCAGCAGCCCGGACAGTACCCTCTATAATTCACCCCTCCACTTT.

The chain links TRBV6-2 or TRBV6-3 to TRBJ2-7, with D possibly matching TRBD2 (5 bases). Germline V CDR1 and CDR2: MNHEY, SVGEGT. Deletions cut 3 bases from V and 2 bases from J, with 20 bases between. The CDR3 is made up of 17 amino acids. CDR3 sequence: CASSYLPTIGETYEQYF. The CDR3 region has the DNA TGTGCCAGCAGTTATCTCCCTACGATCGGGGAAACCTACGAGCAGTACTTC.

This clone has more than one count but fewer than ten. The chain employs TRBV4-2 and TRBJ1-1; 8 positions match TRBD1. V lost 1 base and J lost 2; bases outside the gene matches: 3. Germline CDR1 is LGHNA and CDR2 is YNFKEQ. This CDR3 region has 15 residues. In DNA form, the CDR3 reads TGTGCCAGCAGCCAAGCAGGGGGCGGAAACACTGAAGCTTTCTTT. It translates to CASSQAGGGNTEAFF.

The V and J genes are TRBV10-3 and TRBJ1-1, with TRBD1 matching over 8 bases. Looked up from germline, CDR1 is ENHRY and CDR2 is SYGVKD. V was clipped by 8 bases and J by 4 bases; unmatched bases: 3. This CDR3 is built from 12 residues. Here the CDR3 reads CAISQGATEAFF. The CDR3 nucleotides read TGTGCCATCTCTCAGGGGGCCACTGAAGCTTTCTTT.

V and J are TRBV6-5 and TRBJ2-7, with 12 bases lining up with TRBD2. Per germline, CDR1 MNHEY and CDR2 SVGAGI. The CDR3 runs to 16 residues. Trimming cost V 0 bases and J 5 bases; bases outside gene matches: 5. The CDR3 loop reads CASSYSPSGGDNEQYF. In DNA, the CDR3 is TGTGCCAGCAGTTACTCACCTAGCGGGGGGGATAACGAGCAGTACTTC.

This clone was counted once. The chain combines TRBV3-1 (or the pseudogene TRBV3-2) with TRBJ1-1; D unresolved. V gave up 1 base and J gave up 9 bases, with 15 bases separating them. Germline CDR1 is LGHDT and CDR2 is YNNKEL (reference sequence). The CDR3 is 14 residues long. CDR3 sequence: CASSQGGYGRQAFF. Here the CDR3 DNA reads TGTGCCAGCAGCCAAGGTGGGTATGGGCGACAAGCTTTCTTT.

The CDR3 loop reads CASSFPDRGANYGYTF. CDR3 bases: TGTGCCAGCAGCTTCCCGGACAGGGGGGCTAACTATGGCTACACCTTC. The chain couples TRBV7-9 to TRBJ1-2; TRBD1 matches at 10 bases. CDR1 and CDR2 from the germline V gene are SEHNR and FQNEAQ (reference sequence). The CDR3 is made up of 16 amino acids. V lost 3 bases and J lost 0; bases outside the gene matches: 4.

The rearrangement links TRBV3-1 (or the pseudogene TRBV3-2) to TRBJ2-2, with no clear D. The CDR3 length is 16 residues. The germline V gene has CDR1 LGHDT and CDR2 YNNKEL (reference sequence). Trimming removed 0 bases from V and 0 bases from J, with 8 bases in between. CDR3 residues: CASSQERLANTGELFF. CDR3 DNA: TGTGCCAGCAGCCAAGAAAGACTGGCGAACACCGGGGAGCTGTTTTTT.

The chain employs TRBV7-8 and TRBJ1-3; D uncertain. In germline, CDR1 is SGHVS, CDR2 FQNEAQ. Trimming took 5 bases from V and 0 from J, leaving 14 bases between them. The CDR3 has 16 residues. In nucleotides, the CDR3 is TGTGCCAGCAGCCGGGTCCCTCGCGACTCTGGAAACACCATATATTTT. Encoded protein: CASSRVPRDSGNTIYF.

V is TRBV6-5 and J is TRBJ2-7; 11 nucleotides align to TRBD2. After removal of 6 bases from V and 6 bases from J, the junction contained 4 bases not matched to a gene. Germline V lookup: CDR1 MNHEY, CDR2 SVGAGI. The CDR3 has 13 amino acids. CDR3: CASRLAGDFEQYF. CDR3 nucleotide sequence: TGTGCCAGCAGACTAGCGGGGGACTTCGAGCAGTACTTC.

The CDR3 DNA sequence: TGTGCCAGCAGCGGAGAGGCGGGACAGGGTACTTTAAGGATCCAAGAGACCCAGTACTTC. Encoded protein: CASSGEAGQGTLRIQETQYF. This chain uses TRBV9 with TRBJ2-5, with 9 nucleotides matching TRBD1. The CDR3 spans 20 residues. Germline CDR1 reads SGDLS; CDR2 reads YYNGEE. V lost 3 bases, J lost 1 base, and 19 bases stayed unmatched.

This chain uses TRBV28 with TRBJ1-5; D remains ambiguous. The germline V and J ends were trimmed by 6 bases and 1 base, with 13 bases remaining between them. The CDR3 length is 15 residues. Per germline, CDR1 MDHEN and CDR2 SYDVKM. The CDR3 sequence is CASREGRWSNQPQHF. The CDR3 region has the DNA TGTGCCAGCAGAGAGGGAAGGTGGAGCAATCAGCCCCAGCATTTT.

This chain joins TRBV28 and TRBJ2-7, with D possibly TRBD2 on 9 matching bases. V was trimmed by 2 bases and J by 5 bases, leaving 22 bases between them. Germline CDR1 is MDHEN and CDR2 is SYDVKM. This CDR3 is 17 amino acids long. CDR3 residues: CASSLTGGRGRANEQYF. For the CDR3, the DNA is TGTGCCAGCAGTTTAACAGGGGGTCGCGGGAGGGCTAACGAGCAGTACTTC.